Here is one T cell receptor (beta chain) with its context. In the study's own analysis: From reference gene primer amplification, estimates of nucleated cell counts were derived. Assay: immunoSEQ multiplex PCR; the TCRdb copy retains only in-frame clones and omits some. V, J and clone size derive from that table, while D and trimming were established from the DNA sequence. The sample records roughly 400,000 clones, 80% to 95% being singletons. The sample belongs to a study of blood T cell repertoires in COVID-19. V lost 4 bases, J lost 7 bases, and 11 bases lay in between. The CDR3 is made up of 13 amino acids. The germline V gene encodes CDR1 KGHSH and CDR2 LQKENI.

The receptor was isolated from a woman between 40 and 50 years old who had been exposed to COVID-19. Material: PBMCs or T cells enriched from blood (not recorded which). The genes are TRBV18 and TRBJ2-1, with D uncertain. CDR3 coding DNA: TGTGCCAGCTCACTCTCCAGGCCAAATGAGCAGTTCTTC. As protein: CASSLSRPNEQFF.